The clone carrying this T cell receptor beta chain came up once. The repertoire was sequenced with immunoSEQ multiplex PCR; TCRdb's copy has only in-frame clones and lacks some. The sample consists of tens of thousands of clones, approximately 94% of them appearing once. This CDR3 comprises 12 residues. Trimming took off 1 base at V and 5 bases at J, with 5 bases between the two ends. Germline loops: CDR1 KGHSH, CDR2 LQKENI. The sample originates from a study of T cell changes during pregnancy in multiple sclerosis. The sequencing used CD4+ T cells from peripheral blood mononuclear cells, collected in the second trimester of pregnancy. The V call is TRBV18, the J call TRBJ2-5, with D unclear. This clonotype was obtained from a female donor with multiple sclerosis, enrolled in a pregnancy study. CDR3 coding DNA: TGTGCCAGCTCACCACGAGGCGAGACCCAGTACTTC. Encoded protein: CASSPRGETQYF.